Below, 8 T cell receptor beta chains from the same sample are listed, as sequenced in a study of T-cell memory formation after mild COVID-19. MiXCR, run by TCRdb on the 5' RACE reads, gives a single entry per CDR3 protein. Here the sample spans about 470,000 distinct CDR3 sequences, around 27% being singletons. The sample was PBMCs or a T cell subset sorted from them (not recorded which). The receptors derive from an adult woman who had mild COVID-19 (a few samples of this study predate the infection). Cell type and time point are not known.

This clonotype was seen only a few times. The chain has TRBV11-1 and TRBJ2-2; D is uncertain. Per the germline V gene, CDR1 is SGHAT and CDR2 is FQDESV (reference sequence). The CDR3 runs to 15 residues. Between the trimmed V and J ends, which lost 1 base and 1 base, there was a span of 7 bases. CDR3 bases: TGTGCCAGCAGCTTAGATGGCAGGAACACCGGGGAGCTGTTTTTT. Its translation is CASSLDGRNTGELFF.

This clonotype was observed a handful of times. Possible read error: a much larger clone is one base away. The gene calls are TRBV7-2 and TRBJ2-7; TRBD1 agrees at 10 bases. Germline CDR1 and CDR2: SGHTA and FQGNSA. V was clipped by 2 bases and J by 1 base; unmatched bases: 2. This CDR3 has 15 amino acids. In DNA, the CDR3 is TGTGCCAGCAGCTTATGGGGACAGGGGTCCTACGAGCAGTACTTC. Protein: CASSLWGQGSYEQYF.

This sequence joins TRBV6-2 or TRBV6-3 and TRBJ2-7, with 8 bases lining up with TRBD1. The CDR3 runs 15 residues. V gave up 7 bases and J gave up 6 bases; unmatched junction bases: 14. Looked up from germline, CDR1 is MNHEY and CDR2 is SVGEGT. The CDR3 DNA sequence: TGTGCCAGCACGGACAGGGACTGGGTTGGTGGCGAGCAGTACTTC. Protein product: CASTDRDWVGGEQYF.

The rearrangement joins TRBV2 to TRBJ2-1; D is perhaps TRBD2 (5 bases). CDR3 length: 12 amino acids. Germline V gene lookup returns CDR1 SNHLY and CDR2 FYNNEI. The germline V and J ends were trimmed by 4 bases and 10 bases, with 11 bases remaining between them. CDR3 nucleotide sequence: TGTGCCAGCAGTGCGTCCGTAGCGGAGCAGTTCTTC. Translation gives CASSASVAEQFF.

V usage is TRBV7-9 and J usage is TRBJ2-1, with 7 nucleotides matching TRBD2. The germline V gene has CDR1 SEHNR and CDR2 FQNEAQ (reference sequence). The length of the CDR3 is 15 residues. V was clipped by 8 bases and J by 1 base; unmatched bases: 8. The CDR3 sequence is CASDPPSGSYNEQFF. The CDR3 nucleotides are TGTGCCAGCGACCCGCCTAGCGGATCCTACAATGAGCAGTTCTTC.

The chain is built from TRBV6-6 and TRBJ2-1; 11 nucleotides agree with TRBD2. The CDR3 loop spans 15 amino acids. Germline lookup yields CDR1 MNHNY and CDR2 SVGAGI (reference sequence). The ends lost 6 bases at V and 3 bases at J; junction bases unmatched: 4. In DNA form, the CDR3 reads TGTGCCAGCAGCCGACTAGCGGGAAACTACAATGAGCAGTTCTTC. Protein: CASSRLAGNYNEQFF.

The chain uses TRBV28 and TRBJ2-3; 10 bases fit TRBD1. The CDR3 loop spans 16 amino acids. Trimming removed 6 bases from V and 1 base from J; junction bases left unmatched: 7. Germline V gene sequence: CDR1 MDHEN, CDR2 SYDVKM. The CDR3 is CASRTTGTGGTDTQYF. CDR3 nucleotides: TGTGCCAGCAGAACAACCGGGACAGGGGGCACAGATACGCAGTATTTT. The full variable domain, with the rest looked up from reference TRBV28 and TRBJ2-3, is DVKVTQSSRYLVKRTGEKVFLECVQDMDHENMFWYRQDPGLGLRLIYFSYDVKMKEKGDIPEGYSVSREKKERFSLILESASTNQTSMYLCASRTTGTGGTDTQYFGPGTRLTVL.

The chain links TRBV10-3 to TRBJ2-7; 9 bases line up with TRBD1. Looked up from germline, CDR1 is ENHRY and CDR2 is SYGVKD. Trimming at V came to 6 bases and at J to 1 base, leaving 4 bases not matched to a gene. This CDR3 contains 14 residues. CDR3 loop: CAIRGTGSSYEQYF. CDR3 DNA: TGTGCCATCAGAGGGACAGGGAGTTCCTACGAGCAGTACTTC.